Listed here are 18 T cell receptor beta chains from one sample, sequenced in a study of PD-L1 blockade in urothelial cancer. Using immunoSEQ multiplex PCR, the repertoire was profiled, and TCRdb retains in-frame clones only, with some absent. The sample lists approximately 30,000 clones; over 75% were seen once. Sample: PBMCs, taken around atezolizumab (anti-PD-L1) treatment. The receptors here all came from a man aged 50 to 60 with urothelial cancer.

The gene calls are TRBV19 and TRBJ2-7, with D perhaps matching TRBD1 (6 bases). The CDR3 is 15 residues long. Germline-derived CDR1 and CDR2 are LNHDA and SQIVND (reference sequence). Trimming pared 5 bases from V and 2 bases from J, leaving 16 bases between. CDR3 loop: CASSPLTGPPYEQYF. CDR3 coding DNA: TGTGCCAGTAGTCCGCTGACAGGACCACCCTACGAGCAGTACTTC. Full variable domain (rest looked up from reference TRBV19 and TRBJ2-7): DGGITQSPKYLFRKEGQNVTLSCEQNLNHDAMYWYRQDPGQGLRLIYYSQIVNDFQKGDIAEGYSVSREKKESFPLTVTSAQKNPTAFYLCASSPLTGPPYEQYFGPGTRLTVT.

In DNA form, the CDR3 reads TGTGCCAGCAGCCAGGGGAGTAGCCATGGGCAGTTCTTC. Its translation: CASSQGSSHGQFF. V gene TRBV14 combines with J gene TRBJ2-1; maybe TRBD2 (5 bases). Germline assignment: CDR1 SGHDN and CDR2 FVKESK. The CDR3 has 13 residues. V dropped 3 bases and J dropped 12 bases, with 15 bases sitting between them.

In this sample, this clone turned up a few times. The chain combines TRBV6-1 with TRBJ1-4, with unresolved D. The ends were cut back, 5 bases at V and 8 bases at J, with 9 bases in the middle. The germline CDR1 and CDR2 sequences are MNHNS and SASEGT. CDR3 length: 12 amino acids. The CDR3 region is CASSISTEKLFF. CDR3 nucleotides: TGTGCCAGCAGTATATCGACAGAAAAACTGTTTTTT.

The chain combines TRBV19 with TRBJ2-5; D uncertain. With 4 bases removed from V and 0 bases from J, the gap between germline ends came to 6 bases. The CDR3 is 13 residues long. In germline, CDR1 is LNHDA, CDR2 SQIVND (reference sequence). DNA for the CDR3: TGTGCCAGTAGTACCAGGTACCAAGAGACCCAGTACTTC. Its translation: CASSTRYQETQYF.

The rearrangement joins TRBV2 to TRBJ2-1; 7 bases are shared with TRBD2. V gave up 5 bases and J gave up 4 bases; unmatched junction bases: 8. CDR1 and CDR2 (germline): SNHLY, FYNNEI. This CDR3 spans 15 amino acids. CDR3 in amino acids: CASSSGRDYYNEQFF. The DNA of the CDR3 is TGTGCCAGCAGTAGCGGCCGGGACTATTACAATGAGCAGTTCTTC.

The V call is TRBV7-8, the J call TRBJ2-7; 8 bases agree with TRBD2. The CDR3 extends over 15 amino acids. After removal of 5 bases from V and 0 bases from J, the junction contained 6 bases not matched to a gene. The germline V gene encodes CDR1 SGHVS and CDR2 FQNEAQ. CDR3 amino acids: CASSIIAGSSYEQYF. Here the CDR3 DNA reads TGTGCCAGCAGCATCATAGCGGGGAGCTCCTACGAGCAGTACTTC.

V gene TRBV6-1 combines with J gene TRBJ2-1; 8 nucleotides line up with TRBD1. V was clipped by 6 bases and J by 11 bases; unmatched bases: 3. The CDR3 runs to 11 residues. Germline V CDR1 and CDR2: MNHNS, SASEGT. The CDR3, as DNA: TGTGCCAGCAGAGGACAGGGCCAGCAGTTCTTC. Its translation is CASRGQGQQFF.

This clone occurred a few times. This CDR3 is CASSEYDGGMNTGELFF. CDR3 DNA sequence: TGTGCCAGCAGTGAATATGACGGGGGGATGAACACCGGGGAGCTGTTTTTT. The rearrangement joins TRBV25-1 to TRBJ2-2; 7 bases are a match to TRBD2. The CDR3 extends over 17 amino acids. Germline values: CDR1 MGHDK, CDR2 SYGVNS. Unmatched junction bases numbered 5, after V lost 0 bases and J lost 1 base.

The rearrangement joins TRBV28 to TRBJ1-2; TRBD1 might be the D (6 bases). The CDR3 spans 14 residues. V gave up 5 bases and J gave up 1 base, with 11 bases separating them. Germline V gene lookup returns CDR1 MDHEN and CDR2 SYDVKM. The CDR3 protein is CASSIGTSNYGYTF. CDR3 bases: TGTGCCAGCAGTATCGGGACAAGTAACTATGGCTACACCTTC.

The chain links TRBV4-1 to TRBJ2-1, with 9 bases that match TRBD2. The CDR3 loop spans 17 amino acids. Germline CDR1 is MGHRA and CDR2 is YSYEKL. After removal of 4 bases from V and 0 bases from J, the junction contained 7 bases not matched to a gene. CDR3 sequence (DNA): TGCGCCAGCAGCCGACAAGGACTAGCGCTCTCCTACAATGAGCAGTTCTTC. Translating gives CASSRQGLALSYNEQFF.

The chain has TRBV5-1 and TRBJ1-1, with TRBD1 matching over 8 bases. The CDR3 totals 15 residues. After removal of 0 bases from V and 2 bases from J, the junction contained 3 bases not matched to a gene. The V gene's germline CDR1 is SGHRS and CDR2 YFSETQ. DNA of the CDR3: TGCGCCAGCAGCTTGGCCGGACAGGGAAACACTGAAGCTTTCTTT. Amino acids: CASSLAGQGNTEAFF.

The rearrangement joins TRBV2 to TRBJ1-1, with TRBD1 identical over 12 bases. The ends lost 4 bases at V and 3 bases at J; junction bases unmatched: 6. The germline V gene encodes CDR1 SNHLY and CDR2 FYNNEI. The CDR3 consists of 16 residues. Here the CDR3 DNA reads TGTGCCAGCAGTGCCGGGGACAGGGGGCAAGACACTGAAGCTTTCTTT. Protein sequence: CASSAGDRGQDTEAFF.

This chain joins TRBV15 and TRBJ1-4; the match to TRBD1 covers 10 bases. Germline V CDR1 and CDR2: LNHNV, YYDKDF (reference sequence). The V gene end was trimmed by 4 bases and the J gene end by 1 base; junction bases not matched to a gene: 3. The CDR3 runs 16 residues. The CDR3 reads CATSTRTGGTNEKLFF. Written as DNA, the CDR3 is TGTGCCACCAGCACCCGGACAGGGGGAACTAATGAAAAACTGTTTTTT.

The V gene is TRBV6-5, the J gene TRBJ1-2, with a possible D match to TRBD1 (6 bases). V dropped 2 bases and J dropped 3 bases, with 10 bases sitting between them. This CDR3 comprises 14 residues. Germline values: CDR1 MNHEY, CDR2 SVGAGI. The CDR3 DNA is TGTGCCAGCAGTTACGGGGGGGCGGACTATGGCTACACCTTC. This encodes CASSYGGADYGYTF.

This clone was observed a single time. V and J are TRBV5-1 and TRBJ2-1; D is possibly TRBD2 (7 bases). CDR1 SGHRS and CDR2 YFSETQ come from the germline V gene. The CDR3 sequence is 16 residues long. Trimming shortened V by 0 bases and J by 6 bases, and 16 bases separated the two germline ends. In nucleotides, the CDR3 is TGCGCCAGCAGCTTGGAGGGGGGGGGCCCCCTCAATGAGCAGTTCTTC. It translates to CASSLEGGGPLNEQFF.

For this clone: The same CDR3 is also encoded by other DNA sequences in this sample. The rearrangement joins TRBV28 to TRBJ1-2, with a possible D match to TRBD1 (5 bases). V was shortened by 3 bases and J by 5 bases, with 13 bases between the two germline ends. Germline loops: CDR1 MDHEN, CDR2 SYDVKM. The CDR3 covers 14 residues. Here the CDR3 DNA reads TGTGCCAGCAGTTTGGGGGGGGGTGTGTATGGCTACACCTTC. Its protein product is CASSLGGGVYGYTF.

The rearrangement uses TRBV18 and TRBJ1-1, with a tentative D call TRBD1 (5 bases). Trimming cost V 3 bases and J 7 bases, with 9 bases left between them. CDR3 length: 12 residues. CDR1 is KGHSH and CDR2 is LQKENI in the germline V gene. In nucleotides, the CDR3 is TGTGCCAGCTCACCTTCAGGGAATGAAGCTTTCTTT. Its protein is CASSPSGNEAFF. The whole variable domain, filled in from reference TRBV18 and TRBJ1-1, reads NAGVMQNPRHLVRRRGQEARLRCSPMKGHSHVYWYRQLPEEGLKFMVYLQKENIIDESGMPKERFSAEFPKEGPSILRIQQVVRGDSAAYFCASSPSGNEAFFGQGTRLTVV.

In this sample, this clone turned up once. This chain links TRBV11-3 with TRBJ2-1, with 15 bases that match TRBD2. CDR3 size: 15 residues. The V segment lost 3 bases and the J segment 10 bases; nucleotides outside the gene matches: 4. CDR1 and CDR2 (germline): SGHNT, YENEEA. The CDR3 coding sequence is TGTGCCAGCAGCTTGCGGACTAGCGGGAGGGCCGAGCAGTTCTTC. This translates into CASSLRTSGRAEQFF.